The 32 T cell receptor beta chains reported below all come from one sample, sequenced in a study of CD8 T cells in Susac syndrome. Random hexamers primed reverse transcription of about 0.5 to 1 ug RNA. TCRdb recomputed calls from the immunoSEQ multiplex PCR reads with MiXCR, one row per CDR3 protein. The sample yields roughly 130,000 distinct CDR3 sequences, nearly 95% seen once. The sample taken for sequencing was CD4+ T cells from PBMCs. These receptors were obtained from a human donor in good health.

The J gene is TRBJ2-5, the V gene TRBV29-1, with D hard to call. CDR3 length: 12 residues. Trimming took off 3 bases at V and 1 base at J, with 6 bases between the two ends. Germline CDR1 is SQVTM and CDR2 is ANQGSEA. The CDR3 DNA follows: TGCAGCGTTGACCCAGCCCAAGAGACCCAGTACTTC. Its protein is CSVDPAQETQYF.

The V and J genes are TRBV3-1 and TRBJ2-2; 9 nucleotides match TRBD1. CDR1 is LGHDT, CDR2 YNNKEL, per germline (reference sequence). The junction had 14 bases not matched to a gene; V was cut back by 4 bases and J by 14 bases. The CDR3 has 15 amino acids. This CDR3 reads CASSRGQGYTEELFF. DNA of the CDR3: TGTGCCAGCAGCCGGGGACAGGGATACACCGAGGAACTGTTTTTT.

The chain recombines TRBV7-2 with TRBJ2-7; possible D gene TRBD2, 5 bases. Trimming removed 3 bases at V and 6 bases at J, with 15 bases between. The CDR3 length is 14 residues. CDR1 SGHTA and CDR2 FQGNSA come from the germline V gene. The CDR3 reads CASSFSRAPGEQYF. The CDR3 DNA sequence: TGTGCCAGCAGCTTCTCGCGGGCTCCGGGCGAGCAGTACTTC.

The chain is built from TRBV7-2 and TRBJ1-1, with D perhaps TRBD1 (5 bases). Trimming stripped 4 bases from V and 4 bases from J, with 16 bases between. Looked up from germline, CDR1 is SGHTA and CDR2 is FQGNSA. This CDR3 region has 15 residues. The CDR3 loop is CASSSRTGPGTEAFF. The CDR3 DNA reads TGTGCCAGCAGCTCGAGAACAGGACCCGGCACTGAAGCTTTCTTT.

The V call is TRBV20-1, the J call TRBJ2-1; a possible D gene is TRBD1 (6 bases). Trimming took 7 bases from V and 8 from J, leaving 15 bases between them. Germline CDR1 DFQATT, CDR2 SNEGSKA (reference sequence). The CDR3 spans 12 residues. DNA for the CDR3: TGCAGTGGAGAGGGGGTCGGCCATGAGCAGTTCTTC. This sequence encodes CSGEGVGHEQFF.

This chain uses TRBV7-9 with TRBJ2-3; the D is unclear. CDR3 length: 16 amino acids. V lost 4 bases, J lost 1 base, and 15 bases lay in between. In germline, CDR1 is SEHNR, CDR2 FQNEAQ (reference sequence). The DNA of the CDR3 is TGTGCCAGCAGCTCGACCCTGACGGTGGGCACAGATACGCAGTATTTT. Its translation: CASSSTLTVGTDTQYF.

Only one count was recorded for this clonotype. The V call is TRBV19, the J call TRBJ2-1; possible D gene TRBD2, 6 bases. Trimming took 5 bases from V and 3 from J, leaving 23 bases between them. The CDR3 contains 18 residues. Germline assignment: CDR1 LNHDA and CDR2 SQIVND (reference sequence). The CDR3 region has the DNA TGTGCCAGTAGTCCCCCCTTACGGTGGGGGAGGAACTACAATGAGCAGTTCTTC. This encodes CASSPPLRWGRNYNEQFF.

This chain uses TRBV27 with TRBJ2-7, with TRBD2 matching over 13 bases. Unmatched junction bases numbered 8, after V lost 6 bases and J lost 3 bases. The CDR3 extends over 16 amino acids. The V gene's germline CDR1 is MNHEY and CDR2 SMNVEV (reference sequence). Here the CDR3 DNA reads TGTGCCAGCAGGCCGGGGACTAGCGGGACGGTCTACGAGCAGTACTTC. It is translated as CASRPGTSGTVYEQYF.

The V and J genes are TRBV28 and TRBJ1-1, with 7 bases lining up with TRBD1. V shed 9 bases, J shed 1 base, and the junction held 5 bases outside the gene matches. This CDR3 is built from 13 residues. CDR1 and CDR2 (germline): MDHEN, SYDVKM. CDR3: CASTDRPNTEAFF. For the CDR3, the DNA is TGTGCCAGTACGGACAGGCCGAACACTGAAGCTTTCTTT.

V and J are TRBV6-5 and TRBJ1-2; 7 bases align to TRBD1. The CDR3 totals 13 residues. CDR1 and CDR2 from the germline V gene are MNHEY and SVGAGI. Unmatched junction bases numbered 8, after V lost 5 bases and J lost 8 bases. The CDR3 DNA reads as TGTGCCAGCAGTACCGGGACAGCAAGCGGCTACACCTTC. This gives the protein CASSTGTASGYTF.

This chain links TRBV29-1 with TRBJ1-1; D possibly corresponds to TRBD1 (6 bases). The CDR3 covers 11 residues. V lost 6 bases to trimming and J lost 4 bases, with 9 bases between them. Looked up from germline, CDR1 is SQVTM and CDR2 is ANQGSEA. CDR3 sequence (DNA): TGCAGCGTCGCAGGGGCCACTGAAGCTTTCTTT. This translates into CSVAGATEAFF. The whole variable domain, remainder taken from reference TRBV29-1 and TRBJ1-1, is SAVISQKPSRDICQRGTSLTIQCQVDSQVTMMFWYRQQPGQSLTLIATANQGSEATYESGFVIDKFPISRPNLTFSTLTVSNMSPEDSSIYLCSVAGATEAFFGQGTRLTVV.

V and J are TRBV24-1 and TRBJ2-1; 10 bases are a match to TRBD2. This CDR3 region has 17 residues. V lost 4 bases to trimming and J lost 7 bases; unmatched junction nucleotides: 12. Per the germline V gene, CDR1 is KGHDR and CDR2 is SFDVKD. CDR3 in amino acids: CATSETASGRIRNEQFF. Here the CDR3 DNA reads TGTGCCACCAGTGAGACTGCTAGCGGGAGAATAAGGAATGAGCAGTTCTTC.

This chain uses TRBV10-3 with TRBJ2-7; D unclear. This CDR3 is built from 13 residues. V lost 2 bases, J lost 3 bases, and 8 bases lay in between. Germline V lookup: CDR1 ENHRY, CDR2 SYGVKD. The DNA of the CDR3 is TGTGCCATCAGTGAGAACAGCTTCTACGAGCAGTACTTC. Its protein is CAISENSFYEQYF.

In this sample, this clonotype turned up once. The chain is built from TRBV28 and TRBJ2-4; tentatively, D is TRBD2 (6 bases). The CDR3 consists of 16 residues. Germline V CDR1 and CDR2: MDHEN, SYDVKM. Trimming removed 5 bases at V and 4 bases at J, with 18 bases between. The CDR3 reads CASSPTPGTSKNIQYF. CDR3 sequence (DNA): TGTGCCAGCAGTCCCACCCCCGGGACTTCTAAAAACATTCAGTACTTC.

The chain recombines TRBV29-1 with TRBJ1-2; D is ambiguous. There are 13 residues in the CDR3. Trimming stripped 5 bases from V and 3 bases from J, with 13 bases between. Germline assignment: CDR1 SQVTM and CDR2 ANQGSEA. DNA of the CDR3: TGCAGCGTTCGGGTCGATTACGACTATGGCTACACCTTC. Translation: CSVRVDYDYGYTF.

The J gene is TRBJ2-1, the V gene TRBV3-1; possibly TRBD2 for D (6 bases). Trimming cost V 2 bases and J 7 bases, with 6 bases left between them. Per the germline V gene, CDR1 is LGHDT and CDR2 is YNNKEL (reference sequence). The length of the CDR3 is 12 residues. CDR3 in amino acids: CASSQLANEQFF. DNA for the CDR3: TGTGCCAGCAGCCAACTAGCGAATGAGCAGTTCTTC.

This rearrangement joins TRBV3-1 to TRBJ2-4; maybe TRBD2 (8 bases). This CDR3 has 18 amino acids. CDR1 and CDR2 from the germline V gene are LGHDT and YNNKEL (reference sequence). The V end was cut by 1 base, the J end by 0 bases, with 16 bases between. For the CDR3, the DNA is TGTGCCAGCAGCCAAGTTCGGGAGGGGGCCATAGCCAAAAACATTCAGTACTTC. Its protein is CASSQVREGAIAKNIQYF.

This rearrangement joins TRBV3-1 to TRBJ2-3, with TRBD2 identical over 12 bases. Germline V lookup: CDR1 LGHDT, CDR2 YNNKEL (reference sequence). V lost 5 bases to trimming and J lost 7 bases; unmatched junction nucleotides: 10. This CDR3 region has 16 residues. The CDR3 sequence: CASSYTPGTSGHTQYF. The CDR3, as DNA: TGTGCCAGCAGCTACACACCCGGGACTAGCGGGCATACGCAGTATTTT.

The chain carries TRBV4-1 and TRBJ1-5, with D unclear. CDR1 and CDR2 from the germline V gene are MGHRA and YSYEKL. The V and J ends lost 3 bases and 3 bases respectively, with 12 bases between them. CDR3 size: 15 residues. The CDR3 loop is CASSQFYSHNQPQHF. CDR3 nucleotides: TGCGCCAGCAGCCAGTTCTACAGCCACAATCAGCCCCAGCATTTT.

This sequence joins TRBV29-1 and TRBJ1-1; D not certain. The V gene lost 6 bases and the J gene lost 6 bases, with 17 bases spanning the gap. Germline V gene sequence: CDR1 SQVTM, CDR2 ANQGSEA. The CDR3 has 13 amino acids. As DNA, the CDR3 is TGCAGCGTCTTAGACCCGTGGGAATCTGAAGCTTTCTTT. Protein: CSVLDPWESEAFF. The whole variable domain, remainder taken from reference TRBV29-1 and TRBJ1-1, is SAVISQKPSRDICQRGTSLTIQCQVDSQVTMMFWYRQQPGQSLTLIATANQGSEATYESGFVIDKFPISRPNLTFSTLTVSNMSPEDSSIYLCSVLDPWESEAFFGQGTRLTVV.

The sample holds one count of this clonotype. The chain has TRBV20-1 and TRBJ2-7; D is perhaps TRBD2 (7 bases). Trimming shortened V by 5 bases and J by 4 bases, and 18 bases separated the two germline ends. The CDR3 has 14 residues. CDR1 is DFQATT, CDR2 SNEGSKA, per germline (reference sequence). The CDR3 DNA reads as TGCAGTGCTGGGGGGGGCAGGGGAGGGTACGAGCAGTACTTC. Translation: CSAGGGRGGYEQYF.

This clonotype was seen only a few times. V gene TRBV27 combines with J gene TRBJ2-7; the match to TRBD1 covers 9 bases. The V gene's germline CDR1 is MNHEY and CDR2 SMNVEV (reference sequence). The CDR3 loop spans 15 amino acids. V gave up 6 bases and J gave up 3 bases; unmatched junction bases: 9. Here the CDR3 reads CASSHRTGQGYEQYF. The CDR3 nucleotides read TGTGCCAGCAGCCACCGAACGGGACAGGGCTACGAGCAGTACTTC.

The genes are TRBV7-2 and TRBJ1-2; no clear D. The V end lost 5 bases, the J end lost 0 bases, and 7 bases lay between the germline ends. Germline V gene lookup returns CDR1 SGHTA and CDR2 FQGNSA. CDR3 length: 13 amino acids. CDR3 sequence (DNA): TGTGCCAGCAGCCCAGTCGCTAACTATGGCTACACCTTC. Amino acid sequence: CASSPVANYGYTF. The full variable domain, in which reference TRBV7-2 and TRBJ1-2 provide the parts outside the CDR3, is GAGVSQSPSNKVTEKGKDVELRCDPISGHTALYWYRQSLGQGLEFLIYFQGNSAPDKSGLPSDRFSAERTGGSVSTLTIQRTQQEDSAVYLCASSPVANYGYTFGSGTRLTVV.

CDR3 in DNA: TGTGCCAGCAGTGAAGTCAGGGGACTTAGCAATCAGCCCCAGCATTTT. Protein product: CASSEVRGLSNQPQHF. The chain recombines TRBV2 with TRBJ1-5, with D perhaps TRBD1 (6 bases). Per germline, CDR1 SNHLY and CDR2 FYNNEI. V lost 1 base, J lost 0 bases, and 10 bases lay in between. The CDR3 runs to 16 residues.

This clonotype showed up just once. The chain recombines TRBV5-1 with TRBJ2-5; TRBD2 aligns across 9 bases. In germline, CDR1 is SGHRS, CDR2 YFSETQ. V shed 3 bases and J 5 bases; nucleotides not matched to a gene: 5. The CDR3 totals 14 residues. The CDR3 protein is CASSSLAGQETQYF. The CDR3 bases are TGCGCCAGCAGCTCCCTAGCGGGGCAGGAGACCCAGTACTTC. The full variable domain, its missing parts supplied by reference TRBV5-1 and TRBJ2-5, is KAGVTQTPRYLIKTRGQQVTLSCSPISGHRSVSWYQQTPGQGLQFLFEYFSETQRNKGNFPGRFSGRQFSNSRSEMNVSTLELGDSALYLCASSSLAGQETQYFGPGTRLLVL.

Here the CDR3 reads CASRTLGRETYEQYF. DNA for the CDR3: TGTGCCAGCAGGACCTTGGGGCGGGAGACCTACGAGCAGTACTTC. The rearrangement joins TRBV6-5 to TRBJ2-7; TRBD2 matches 7 bases. The germline V gene encodes CDR1 MNHEY and CDR2 SVGAGI. CDR3 length: 15 residues. J gave up 2 bases and V 6 bases, and 10 bases lay outside the gene matches.

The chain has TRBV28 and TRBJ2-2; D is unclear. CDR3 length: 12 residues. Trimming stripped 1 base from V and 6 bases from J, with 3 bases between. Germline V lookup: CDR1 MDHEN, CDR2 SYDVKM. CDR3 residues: CASSLLPGELFF. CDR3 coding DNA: TGTGCCAGCAGTTTATTGCCCGGGGAGCTGTTTTTT.

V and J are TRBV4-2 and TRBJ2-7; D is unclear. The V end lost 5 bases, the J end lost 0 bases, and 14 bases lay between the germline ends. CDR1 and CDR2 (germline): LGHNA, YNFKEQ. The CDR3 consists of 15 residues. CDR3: CASSSRSSLSYEQYF. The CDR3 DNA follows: TGTGCCAGCAGCTCACGGAGTAGTCTCTCCTACGAGCAGTACTTC.

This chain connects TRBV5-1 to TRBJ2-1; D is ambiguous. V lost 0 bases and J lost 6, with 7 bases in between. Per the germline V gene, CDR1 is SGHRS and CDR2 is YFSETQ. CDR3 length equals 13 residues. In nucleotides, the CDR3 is TGCGCCAGCAGCTTGGAGGGCCTCAATGAGCAGTTCTTC. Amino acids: CASSLEGLNEQFF.

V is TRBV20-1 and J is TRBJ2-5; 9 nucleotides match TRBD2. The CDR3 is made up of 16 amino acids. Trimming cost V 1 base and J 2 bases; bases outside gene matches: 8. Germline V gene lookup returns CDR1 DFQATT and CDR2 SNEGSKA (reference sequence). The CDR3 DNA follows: TGCAGTGCTAGAGCAATTAGCGGGAGTCATCAAGAGACCCAGTACTTC. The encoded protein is CSARAISGSHQETQYF.

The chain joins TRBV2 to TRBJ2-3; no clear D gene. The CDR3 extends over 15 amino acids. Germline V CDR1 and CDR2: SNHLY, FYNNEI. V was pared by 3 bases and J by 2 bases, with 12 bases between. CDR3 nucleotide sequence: TGTGCCAGCAGTGAGTCAAGAGACCCCACAGATACGCAGTATTTT. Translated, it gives CASSESRDPTDTQYF.

CDR3 in DNA: TGTGCCAGCTCCCGTCCAGGCGACGAGCAGTACTTC. Translating gives CASSRPGDEQYF. The gene calls are TRBV18 and TRBJ2-7; D ambiguous. CDR1 KGHSH and CDR2 LQKENI come from the germline V gene. The CDR3 is 12 residues long. V shed 6 bases and J shed 5 bases, with 11 bases lying between them.